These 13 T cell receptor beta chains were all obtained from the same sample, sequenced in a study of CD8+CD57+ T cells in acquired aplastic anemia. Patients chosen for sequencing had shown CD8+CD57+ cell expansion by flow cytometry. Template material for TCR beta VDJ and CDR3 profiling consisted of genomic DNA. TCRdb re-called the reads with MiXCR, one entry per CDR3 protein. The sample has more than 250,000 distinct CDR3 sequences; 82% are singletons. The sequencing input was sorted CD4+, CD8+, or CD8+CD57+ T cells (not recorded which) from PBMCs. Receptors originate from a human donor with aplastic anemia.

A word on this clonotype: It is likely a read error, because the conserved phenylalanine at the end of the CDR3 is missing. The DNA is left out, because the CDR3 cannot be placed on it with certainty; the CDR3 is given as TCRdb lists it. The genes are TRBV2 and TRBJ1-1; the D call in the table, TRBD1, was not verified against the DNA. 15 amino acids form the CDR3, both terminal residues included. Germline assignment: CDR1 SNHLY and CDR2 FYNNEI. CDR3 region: CASGVGVTGTTEVVP.

This CDR3 is CASSFLYNYGYTF. In DNA, the CDR3 is TGTGCCAGCAGCTTTCTGTATAACTATGGCTACACCTTC. V is TRBV7-2 and J is TRBJ1-2; D gene unclear. V dropped 3 bases and J dropped 1 base, with 6 bases sitting between them. Germline lookup yields CDR1 SGHTA and CDR2 FQGNSA. The CDR3 extends over 13 amino acids. Combining the CDR3 with reference TRBV7-2 and TRBJ1-2 gives the whole variable domain GAGVSQSPSNKVTEKGKDVELRCDPISGHTALYWYRQSLGQGLEFLIYFQGNSAPDKSGLPSDRFSAERTGGSVSTLTIQRTQQEDSAVYLCASSFLYNYGYTFGSGTRLTVV.

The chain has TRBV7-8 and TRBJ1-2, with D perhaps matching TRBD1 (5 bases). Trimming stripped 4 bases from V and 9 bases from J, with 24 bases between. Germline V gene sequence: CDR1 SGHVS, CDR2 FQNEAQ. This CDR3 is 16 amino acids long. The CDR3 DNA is TGTGCCAGCAGCTCAGCGGGAGGGGCCGTTGCGCAGTGCTACACCTTC. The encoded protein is CASSSAGGAVAQCYTF.

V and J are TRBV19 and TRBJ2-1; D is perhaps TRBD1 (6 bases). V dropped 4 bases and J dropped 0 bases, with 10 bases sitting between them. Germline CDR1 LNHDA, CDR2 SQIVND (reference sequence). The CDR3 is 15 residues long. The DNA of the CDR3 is TGTGCCAGTAGTACCTCAGGGGCCTCCTACAATGAGCAGTTCTTC. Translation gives CASSTSGASYNEQFF. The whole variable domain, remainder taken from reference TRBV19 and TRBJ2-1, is DGGITQSPKYLFRKEGQNVTLSCEQNLNHDAMYWYRQDPGQGLRLIYYSQIVNDFQKGDIAEGYSVSREKKESFPLTVTSAQKNPTAFYLCASSTSGASYNEQFFGPGTRLTVL.

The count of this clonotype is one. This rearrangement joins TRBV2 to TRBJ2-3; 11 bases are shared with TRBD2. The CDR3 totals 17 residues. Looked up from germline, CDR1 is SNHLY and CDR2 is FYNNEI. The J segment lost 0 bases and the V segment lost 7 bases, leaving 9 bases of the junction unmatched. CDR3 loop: CASIPRRLAGSTDTQYF. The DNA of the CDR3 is TGTGCCAGCATCCCCAGGAGACTAGCGGGAAGCACAGATACGCAGTATTTT.

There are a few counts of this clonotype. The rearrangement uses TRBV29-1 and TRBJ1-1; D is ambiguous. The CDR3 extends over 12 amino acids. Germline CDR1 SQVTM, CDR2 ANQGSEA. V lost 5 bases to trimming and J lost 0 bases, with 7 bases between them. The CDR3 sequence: CSVKYMNTEAFF. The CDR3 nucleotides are TGCAGCGTTAAGTATATGAACACTGAAGCTTTCTTT.

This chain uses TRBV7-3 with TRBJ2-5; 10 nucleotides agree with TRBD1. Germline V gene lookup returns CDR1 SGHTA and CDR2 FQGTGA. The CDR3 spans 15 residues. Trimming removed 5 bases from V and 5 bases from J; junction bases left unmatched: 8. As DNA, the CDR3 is TGTGCCAGCAGCAAGACAGGGGGCGGTTACGAGACCCAGTACTTC. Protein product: CASSKTGGGYETQYF.

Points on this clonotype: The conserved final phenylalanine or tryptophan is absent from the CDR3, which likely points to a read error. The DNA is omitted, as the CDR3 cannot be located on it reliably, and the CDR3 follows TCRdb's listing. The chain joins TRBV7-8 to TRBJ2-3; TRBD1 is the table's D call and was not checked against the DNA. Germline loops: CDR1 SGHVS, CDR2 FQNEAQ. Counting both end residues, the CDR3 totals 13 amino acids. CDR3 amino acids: CASGDGPTGTALS.

The CDR3 DNA is TGTGCCAGCAGCTTAGCAGGAGGGGGGGCCGAGCAGTATTTT. It specifies CASSLAGGGAEQYF. V usage is TRBV9 and J usage is TRBJ2-3; D perhaps matches TRBD2 (7 bases). V was trimmed by 4 bases and J by 11 bases, leaving 20 bases between them. The CDR3 contains 14 residues. Germline V gives CDR1 SGDLS, CDR2 YYNGEE.

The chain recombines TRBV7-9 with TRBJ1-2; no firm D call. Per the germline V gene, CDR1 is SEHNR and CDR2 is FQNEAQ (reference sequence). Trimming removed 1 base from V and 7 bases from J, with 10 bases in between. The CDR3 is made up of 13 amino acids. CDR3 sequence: CASSLEVYFGYTF. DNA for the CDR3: TGTGCCAGCAGCTTAGAGGTCTACTTTGGCTACACCTTC.

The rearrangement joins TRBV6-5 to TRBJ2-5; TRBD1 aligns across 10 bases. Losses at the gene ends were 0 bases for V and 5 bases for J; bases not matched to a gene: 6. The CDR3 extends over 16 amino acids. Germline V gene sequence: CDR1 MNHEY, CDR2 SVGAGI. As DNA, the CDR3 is TGTGCCAGCAGTTACTCGGGACAGGGGCTCGGGGAGACCCAGTACTTC. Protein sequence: CASSYSGQGLGETQYF.

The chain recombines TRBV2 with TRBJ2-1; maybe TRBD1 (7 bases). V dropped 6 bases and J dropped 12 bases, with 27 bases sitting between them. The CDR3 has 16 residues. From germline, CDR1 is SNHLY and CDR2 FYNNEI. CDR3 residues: CASRQGGADSQYVQFF. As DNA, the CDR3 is TGTGCCAGCAGGCAGGGGGGCGCAGATAGTCAGTATGTGCAGTTCTTC.

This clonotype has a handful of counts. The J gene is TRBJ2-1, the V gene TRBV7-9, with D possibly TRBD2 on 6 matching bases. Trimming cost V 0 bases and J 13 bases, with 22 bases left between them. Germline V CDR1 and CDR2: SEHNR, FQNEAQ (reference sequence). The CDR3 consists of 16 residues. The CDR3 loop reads CASSLAGGPDPQYQFF. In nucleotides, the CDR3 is TGTGCCAGCAGCTTAGCGGGAGGACCCGATCCGCAGTATCAGTTCTTC.